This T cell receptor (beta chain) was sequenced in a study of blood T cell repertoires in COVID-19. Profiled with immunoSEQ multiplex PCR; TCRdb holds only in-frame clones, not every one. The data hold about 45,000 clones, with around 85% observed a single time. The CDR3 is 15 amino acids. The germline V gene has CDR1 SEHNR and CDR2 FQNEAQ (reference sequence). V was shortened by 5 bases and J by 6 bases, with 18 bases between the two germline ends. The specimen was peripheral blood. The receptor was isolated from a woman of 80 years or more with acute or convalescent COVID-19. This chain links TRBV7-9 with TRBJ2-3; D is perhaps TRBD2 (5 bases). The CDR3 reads CASSPMDFPGDTQYF. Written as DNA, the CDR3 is TGTGCCAGCAGCCCAATGGACTTCCCCGGGGATACGCAGTATTTT.